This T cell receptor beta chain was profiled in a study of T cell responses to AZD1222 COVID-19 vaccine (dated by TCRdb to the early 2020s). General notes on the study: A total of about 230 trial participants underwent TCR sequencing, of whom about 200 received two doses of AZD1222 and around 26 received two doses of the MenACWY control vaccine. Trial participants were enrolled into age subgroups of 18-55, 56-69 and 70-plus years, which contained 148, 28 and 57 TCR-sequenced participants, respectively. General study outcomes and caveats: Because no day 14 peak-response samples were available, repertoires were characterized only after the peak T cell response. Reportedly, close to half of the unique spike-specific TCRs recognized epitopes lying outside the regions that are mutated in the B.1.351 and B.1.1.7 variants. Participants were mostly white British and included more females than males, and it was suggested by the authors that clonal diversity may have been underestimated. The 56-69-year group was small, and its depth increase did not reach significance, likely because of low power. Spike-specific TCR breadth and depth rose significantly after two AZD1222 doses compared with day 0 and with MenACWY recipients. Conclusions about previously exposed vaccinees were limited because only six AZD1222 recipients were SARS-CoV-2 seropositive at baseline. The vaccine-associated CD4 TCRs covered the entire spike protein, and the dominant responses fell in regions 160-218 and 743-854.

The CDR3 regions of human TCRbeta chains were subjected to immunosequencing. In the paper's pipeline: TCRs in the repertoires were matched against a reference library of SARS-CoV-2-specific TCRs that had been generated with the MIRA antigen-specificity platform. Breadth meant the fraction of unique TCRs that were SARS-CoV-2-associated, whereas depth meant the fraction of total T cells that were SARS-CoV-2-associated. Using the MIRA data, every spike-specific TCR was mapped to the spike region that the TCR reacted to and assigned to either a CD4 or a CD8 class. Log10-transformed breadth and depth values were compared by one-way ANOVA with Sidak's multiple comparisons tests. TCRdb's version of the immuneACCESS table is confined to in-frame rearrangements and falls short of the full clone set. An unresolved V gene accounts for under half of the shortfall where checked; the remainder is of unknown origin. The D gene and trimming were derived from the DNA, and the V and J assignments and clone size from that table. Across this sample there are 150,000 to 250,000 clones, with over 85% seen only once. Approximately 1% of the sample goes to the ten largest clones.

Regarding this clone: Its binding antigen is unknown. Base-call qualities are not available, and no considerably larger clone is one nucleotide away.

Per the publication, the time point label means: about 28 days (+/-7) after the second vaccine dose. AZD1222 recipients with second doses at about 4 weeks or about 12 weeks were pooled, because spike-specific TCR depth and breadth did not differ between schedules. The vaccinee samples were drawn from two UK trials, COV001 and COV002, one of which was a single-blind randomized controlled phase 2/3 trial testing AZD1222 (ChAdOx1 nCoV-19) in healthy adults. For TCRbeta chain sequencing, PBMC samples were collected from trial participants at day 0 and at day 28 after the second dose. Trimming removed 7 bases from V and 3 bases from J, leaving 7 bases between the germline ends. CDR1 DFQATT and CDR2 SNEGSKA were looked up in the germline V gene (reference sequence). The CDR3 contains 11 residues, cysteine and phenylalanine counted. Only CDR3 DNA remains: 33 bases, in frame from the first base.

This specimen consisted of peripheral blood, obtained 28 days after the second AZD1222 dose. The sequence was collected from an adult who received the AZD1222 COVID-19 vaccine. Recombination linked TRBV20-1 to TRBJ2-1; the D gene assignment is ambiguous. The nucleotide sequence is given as TGCAGTGTTGCGGACTACAATGAGCAGTTCTTC. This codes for CSVADYNEQFF.